The next 27 T cell receptor beta chains were all read from a single sample in a study of identical twins. From the 5' RACE reads, TCRdb called clonotypes with MiXCR, one entry per CDR3 protein. This table has about 660,000 distinct CDR3 sequences, around 8.6% appearing once. The same data also contributed to another study, on yellow fever vaccine responses in identical twins.

Material for sequencing was PBMCs. These receptors were taken from a woman between 18 and 29 years old in good health.

This clonotype was seen repeatedly, ten times or more. CDR3 amino acids: CASTRYTGQGMSNYGYTF. CDR3 nucleotide sequence: TGTGCCAGCACAAGATACACGGGACAGGGGATGAGTAACTATGGCTACACCTTC. The chain links TRBV6-1 to TRBJ1-2; 10 positions match TRBD1. Germline-derived CDR1 and CDR2 are MNHNS and SASEGT. The CDR3 loop spans 18 amino acids. Trimming took 7 bases from V and 1 from J; bases not matched to a gene: 15.

This clonotype was seen more than once but under ten times. The gene calls are TRBV27 and TRBJ2-7, with 13 bases lining up with TRBD2. The ends lost 6 bases at V and 4 bases at J; junction bases unmatched: 6. The CDR3 contains 15 residues. Germline lookup yields CDR1 MNHEY and CDR2 SMNVEV (reference sequence). The CDR3 loop reads CASRTSGGIRYEQYF. Written as DNA, the CDR3 is TGTGCCAGCAGGACTAGCGGGGGGATTCGGTACGAGCAGTACTTC.

J is TRBJ2-3 and V is TRBV7-2; D uncertain. The CDR3 totals 14 residues. V gave up 5 bases and J gave up 6 bases, with 15 bases separating them. Per the germline V gene, CDR1 is SGHTA and CDR2 is FQGNSA. Written as DNA, the CDR3 is TGTGCCAGCAGCATTAACCCCCCTCTCGATACGCAGTATTTT. The encoded protein is CASSINPPLDTQYF.

This clonotype was detected a few times. The chain is built from TRBV20-1 and TRBJ2-3; D is ambiguous. Germline V gene lookup returns CDR1 DFQATT and CDR2 SNEGSKA (reference sequence). The V end was cut by 4 bases, the J end by 4 bases, with 21 bases between. The CDR3 has 16 amino acids. The DNA for the CDR3 is TGCAGTGCTAAACCCGTTGTGGGGTTGGCAGCAGATACGCAGTATTTT. The encoded protein is CSAKPVVGLAADTQYF.

This chain uses TRBV6-2 or TRBV6-3 with TRBJ2-7, with TRBD2 as a possible D gene (6 bases). The germline gives CDR1 MNHEY, CDR2 SVGEGT. This CDR3 is 17 amino acids long. Deletions cut 0 bases from V and 3 bases from J, with 18 bases between. The chain's CDR3 is CASSYSQSSTRGYEQYF. The DNA of the CDR3 is TGTGCCAGCAGTTACTCGCAGTCATCTACGCGGGGCTACGAGCAGTACTTC.

This chain connects TRBV7-9 to TRBJ2-2; D is unresolved. Trimming left V 1 base short and J 6 bases short, with 6 bases between. The CDR3 runs to 13 residues. CDR1 is SEHNR and CDR2 is FQNEAQ in the germline V gene (reference sequence). The CDR3 region is CASSLDPPGELFF. In DNA, the CDR3 is TGTGCCAGCAGCTTAGACCCCCCCGGGGAGCTGTTTTTT.

In this sample, this clonotype turned up a few times. The chain employs TRBV7-9 and TRBJ2-1; D may be TRBD1 (6 bases). The CDR3 extends over 13 amino acids. Trimming took off 8 bases at V and 5 bases at J, with 13 bases between the two ends. Germline lookup yields CDR1 SEHNR and CDR2 FQNEAQ (reference sequence). For the CDR3, the DNA is TGTGCCAGCCGGCGACAGGCGAACAATGAGCAGTTCTTC. Translated: CASRRQANNEQFF.

This clonotype was detected only a few times. This rearrangement joins TRBV7-8 to TRBJ2-7, with a tentative D call TRBD2 (8 bases). The CDR3 has 15 amino acids. With 4 bases removed from V and 4 bases from J, the gap between germline ends came to 17 bases. Looked up from germline, CDR1 is SGHVS and CDR2 is FQNEAQ. The CDR3 DNA sequence: TGTGCCAGCAGCTCCGGGGTAGCGGGACAGTACGAGCAGTACTTC. This gives the protein CASSSGVAGQYEQYF.

This chain links TRBV5-5 with TRBJ2-2; 10 bases agree with TRBD2. The ends lost 1 base at V and 2 bases at J; junction bases unmatched: 5. CDR3 size: 17 residues. Germline-derived CDR1 and CDR2 are SGHKS and YYEKEE (reference sequence). The CDR3, as DNA: TGTGCCAGCAGCTTGACCACTAGCGGGGCTAACACCGGGGAGCTGTTTTTT. The encoded protein is CASSLTTSGANTGELFF.

This chain uses TRBV12-3 or TRBV12-4 with TRBJ1-2; the D is unclear. The CDR3 covers 14 residues. Trimming left V 5 bases short and J 0 bases short, with 10 bases between. CDR3 DNA: TGTGCCAGCAGTGACCGGGCTTCTAACTATGGCTACACCTTC. It is translated as CASSDRASNYGYTF.

The chain recombines TRBV7-9 with TRBJ2-1, with TRBD2 identical over 10 bases. The V gene's germline CDR1 is SEHNR and CDR2 FQNEAQ (reference sequence). The junction had 1 base not matched to a gene; V was cut back by 1 base and J by 7 bases. There are 14 residues in the CDR3. CDR3 sequence reads: CASSLVAGGNEQFF. The CDR3 DNA reads TGTGCCAGCAGCTTAGTAGCGGGGGGAAATGAGCAGTTCTTC.

V is TRBV27 and J is TRBJ2-1, with TRBD2 matching 7 bases. V lost 5 bases and J lost 2; bases outside the gene matches: 6. CDR3 length: 15 residues. Per germline, CDR1 MNHEY and CDR2 SMNVEV (reference sequence). CDR3: CASSKTSLPYNEQFF. In DNA form, the CDR3 reads TGTGCCAGCAGTAAGACTAGCTTACCCTACAATGAGCAGTTCTTC.

The chain recombines TRBV20-1 with TRBJ2-3; 14 positions agree with TRBD2. CDR1 DFQATT and CDR2 SNEGSKA come from the germline V gene (reference sequence). This CDR3 spans 16 amino acids. J lost 5 bases, V lost 5 bases, and 9 bases had no gene match. The CDR3 nucleotides read TGCAGTGCTGATAGACTAGCGGGAGGGCCCCAAGATACGCAGTATTTT. As protein: CSADRLAGGPQDTQYF.

This clonotype has a handful of counts. The CDR3 bases are TGTGCCAGCTCACCTGGGCCAGGGCCAGAGACCCAGTACTTC. Translating gives CASSPGPGPETQYF. The chain joins TRBV18 to TRBJ2-5, with D possibly TRBD1 on 5 matching bases. Germline-derived CDR1 and CDR2 are KGHSH and LQKENI. V was cut by 3 bases and J by 4 bases, with 12 bases left in between. This CDR3 is 14 amino acids long.

In its sample, this clonotype was seen many times. The genes are TRBV24-1 and TRBJ2-1; TRBD2 might be the D (5 bases). This CDR3 has 14 residues. In germline, CDR1 is KGHDR, CDR2 SFDVKD. The V and J ends lost 10 bases and 2 bases respectively, with 14 bases between them. DNA for the CDR3: TGTGCCACGAAAGGAGGTTCGACCTACAATGAGCAGTTCTTC. Encoded protein: CATKGGSTYNEQFF.

This clonotype was counted a few times. The rearrangement uses TRBV5-1 and TRBJ2-7, with D perhaps TRBD1 (6 bases). CDR1 is SGHRS, CDR2 YFSETQ, per germline. The germline V and J ends were trimmed by 0 bases and 4 bases, with 11 bases remaining between them. There are 14 residues in the CDR3. CDR3 sequence (DNA): TGCGCCAGCAGCTTGGAACCAGGGGATTACGAGCAGTACTTC. Its protein is CASSLEPGDYEQYF.

The genes are TRBV4-2 and TRBJ2-5; 10 nucleotides agree with TRBD2. With V trimmed by 1 base and J by 3 bases, 11 bases remained unmatched. Germline CDR1 reads LGHNA; CDR2 reads YNFKEQ. This CDR3 contains 18 residues. The CDR3 here is CASSQAAASGSWEETQYF. CDR3 DNA: TGTGCCAGCAGCCAAGCTGCTGCTAGCGGGAGTTGGGAAGAGACCCAGTACTTC.

This clonotype was found a few times. The chain has TRBV6-2 or TRBV6-3 and TRBJ2-1, with 9 positions matching TRBD1. The CDR3 runs 14 residues. Germline trimming cut 5 bases from V and 9 bases from J; bases unmatched to any gene: 8. The germline gives CDR1 MNHEY, CDR2 SVGEGT. CDR3 DNA sequence: TGTGCCAGCAGTCCAGCCGGGACAGGGTTTGAGCAGTTCTTC. Translating it yields CASSPAGTGFEQFF.

This clonotype has ten or more counts. V gene TRBV4-1 combines with J gene TRBJ2-7; 11 bases line up with TRBD2. J was trimmed by 6 bases and V by 0 bases; bases with no gene match: 10. The CDR3 loop spans 17 amino acids. From germline, CDR1 is MGHRA and CDR2 YSYEKL. In DNA, the CDR3 is TGCGCCAGCAGCCAAGAGGGACTAGCGGACCCCTCGTCCGAGCAGTACTTC. It specifies CASSQEGLADPSSEQYF.

The sample holds many counts of this clonotype. The genes are TRBV7-2 and TRBJ2-3; D is possibly TRBD2 (6 bases). This CDR3 region has 15 residues. The ends were cut back, 2 bases at V and 6 bases at J, with 15 bases in the middle. From germline, CDR1 is SGHTA and CDR2 FQGNSA. The CDR3 DNA reads as TGTGCCAGCAGCTTACAGGCGGGAACGGGTGATACGCAGTATTTT. This translates into CASSLQAGTGDTQYF. The entire variable domain, with the rest obtained from reference TRBV7-2 and TRBJ2-3, is as follows: GAGVSQSPSNKVTEKGKDVELRCDPISGHTALYWYRQSLGQGLEFLIYFQGNSAPDKSGLPSDRFSAERTGGSVSTLTIQRTQQEDSAVYLCASSLQAGTGDTQYFGPGTRLTVL.

The CDR3 spells CASSPTGQGPDTQYF. As DNA, the CDR3 is TGTGCCAGCAGTCCCACGGGACAGGGCCCAGATACGCAGTATTTT. The V call is TRBV12-3 or TRBV12-4, the J call TRBJ2-3, with 9 positions matching TRBD1. The CDR3 covers 15 residues. V lost 5 bases to trimming and J lost 4 bases; unmatched junction nucleotides: 7.

This clonotype was counted many times. CDR3 loop: CASSPTGQETQYF. The CDR3 DNA follows: TGTGCCAGCAGCCCCACAGGTCAAGAGACCCAGTACTTC. V usage is TRBV7-9 and J usage is TRBJ2-5, with TRBD1 as a possible D gene (5 bases). Trimming took 5 bases from V and 2 from J, leaving 9 bases between them. Germline CDR1 and CDR2: SEHNR and FQNEAQ (reference sequence). The CDR3 runs to 13 residues. Using reference TRBV7-9 and TRBJ2-5 for the parts outside the CDR3, the full variable domain is DTGVSQNPRHKITKRGQNVTFRCDPISEHNRLYWYRQTLGQGPEFLTYFQNEAQLEKSRLLSDRFSAERPKGSFSTLEIQRTEQGDSAMYLCASSPTGQETQYFGPGTRLLVL.

The chain recombines TRBV2 with TRBJ2-5; D is unresolved. V lost 2 bases to trimming and J lost 0 bases, with 7 bases between them. The CDR3 runs to 14 residues. The germline V gene encodes CDR1 SNHLY and CDR2 FYNNEI. The chain's CDR3 is CASSERPNQETQYF. CDR3 nucleotides: TGTGCCAGCAGTGAACGGCCGAACCAAGAGACCCAGTACTTC.

This clonotype was seen ten or more times. The chain is built from TRBV2 and TRBJ2-5; D ambiguous. V lost 6 bases, J lost 1 base, and 6 bases lay in between. The germline CDR1 and CDR2 sequences are SNHLY and FYNNEI. CDR3 length: 12 residues. The CDR3 DNA reads TGTGCCAGCAGGGGGTCCCAAGAGACCCAGTACTTC. Amino acids: CASRGSQETQYF.

This clonotype was observed at least ten times. CDR3 sequence (DNA): TGTGCCACCAGCAGATGGAACACTGAAGCTTTCTTT. Its protein product is CATSRWNTEAFF. This rearrangement joins TRBV15 to TRBJ1-1; D is uncertain. Trimming pared 2 bases from V and 1 base from J, leaving 2 bases between. The CDR3 has 12 residues. Germline loops: CDR1 LNHNV, CDR2 YYDKDF (reference sequence).

This clonotype was counted a few times. This chain joins TRBV7-6 and TRBJ2-5; D gene ambiguous. Between the trimmed V and J ends, which lost 0 bases and 5 bases, there was a span of 10 bases. The CDR3 loop spans 14 amino acids. The germline gives CDR1 SGHVS, CDR2 FNYEAQ. DNA of the CDR3: TGTGCCAGCAGCTTAGCTGTGGCAGCGGAGACCCAGTACTTC. This codes for CASSLAVAAETQYF.

In its sample, this clonotype was seen a few times. V gene TRBV6-1 combines with J gene TRBJ2-3; TRBD1 or TRBD2 may be the D gene (5 bases each). Trimming pared 4 bases from V and 10 bases from J, leaving 18 bases between. The germline gives CDR1 MNHNS, CDR2 SASEGT. This CDR3 region has 14 residues. The CDR3 DNA sequence: TGTGCCAGCAGTGGAAGGGACGCTGGGGGTTCGCAGTATTTT. The encoded protein is CASSGRDAGGSQYF.